This entry features one TCR beta chain sequence. Unmatched junction bases numbered 14, after V lost 5 bases and J lost 13 bases. Germline V CDR1 and CDR2: PRHDT, FYEKMQ (reference sequence). The CDR3 runs 14 residues. The data were taken from a study of cytomegalovirus exposure and HLA in healthy donors. TCRdb keeps only in-frame clones here, not all; method: immunoSEQ multiplex PCR. The sample holds 160,000 or so clones, about 89% seen once. The source is a man aged 18 to 35 in good health and CMV-seropositive. The rearrangement links TRBV13 to TRBJ2-1; 7 bases are a match to TRBD2. Sequenced sample: PBMCs. The CDR3 protein is CASSPREGRFEQFF. The CDR3 bases are TGTGCCAGCAGCCCCAGGGAGGGGCGCTTCGAACAGTTCTTC.